This is a list of T cell receptor beta chains from one sample in a study of CD8 T cells in ankylosing spondylitis. From the 5' RACE reads, TCRdb called clonotypes with MiXCR, one entry per CDR3 protein. The sample shows 220,000 or so distinct CDR3 sequences, about 18% of them seen only once. The sequencing input was blood, either unsorted or a sorted T cell fraction (not recorded which). The receptors derive from a male donor with ankylosing spondylitis. Each CDR3 is given with its conserved first and last residue. A D gene is named only where the DNA matches it firmly. A row's size may be missing; if present it is once, few, many or a size class.

V gene,D gene,J gene,clone size,CDR3 DNA,CDR3 protein
TRBV5-1,TRBD1,TRBJ1-1,few,TGCGCCAGCAGCTTGGCCGCGACAGGGGCGAACACTGAAGCTTTCTTT,CASSLAATGANTEAFF
TRBV10-2,TRBD2,TRBJ2-1,.,TGCGCCAGCAGTGCTGCTCCTAGCGGGGCCCACAATGAGCAGTTCTTC,CASSAAPSGAHNEQFF
TRBV27,TRBD1,TRBJ2-1,few,TGTGCCAGCAGACTAGGGTGGACAGGGCCCTACAATGAGCAGTTCTTC,CASRLGWTGPYNEQFF
TRBV6-1,.,TRBJ1-1,.,TGTGCCAGCAGCGTTGTAGGGGTGAACACTGAAGCTTTCTTT,CASSVVGVNTEAFF
TRBV20-1,TRBD2,TRBJ2-2,.,TGCAGTGCTAGAGACATAGCGGGAGGGATCACCGGGGAGCTGTTTTTT,CSARDIAGGITGELFF
TRBV7-8,.,TRBJ2-7,once,TGTGCCAGCAGCGCCGCCGGGCCAGCTACCTACGAGCAGTACTTC,CASSAAGPATYEQYF
TRBV29-1,TRBD1,TRBJ1-1,.,TGCAGCGTTGACACCGGGACAGTCAGCGATGAAGCTTTCTTT,CSVDTGTVSDEAFF
TRBV20-1,.,TRBJ1-2,.,TGCAGTGCTAATCCGTACCTATGGTATGGCTACACCTTC,CSANPYLWYGYTF
TRBV4-1,TRBD1,TRBJ1-1,.,TGCGCCAGCAGCAAGACAGGGGCCACTGAAGCTTTCTTT,CASSKTGATEAFF
TRBV5-5,.,TRBJ2-3,.,TGTGCCAGCAGCTTTCTGCTCACAGATACGCAGTATTTT,CASSFLLTDTQYF
TRBV10-2,TRBD2,TRBJ2-7,.,TGCGCCAGCAGTGACTGGGGACTAGCGCAACCGTACGAGCAGTACTTC,CASSDWGLAQPYEQYF
TRBV12-5,TRBD1,TRBJ2-2,.,TGTGCTAGTGGCGGGGACAGTCTCGGGGAGCTGTTTTTT,CASGGDSLGELFF
TRBV20-1,TRBD2,TRBJ2-7,.,TGCAGTGCTAGATTAGGGACTACTCTCTACGAGCAGTACTTC,CSARLGTTLYEQYF
TRBV29-1,.,TRBJ2-1,.,TGCAGCGTTGAAGACTGGAGCTCCTACAATGAGCAGTTCTTC,CSVEDWSSYNEQFF
TRBV4-1,.,TRBJ2-7,.,TGCGCCAGCAGCCATGACCGGGACAACACCTACGAGCAGTACTTC,CASSHDRDNTYEQYF
TRBV20-1,TRBD2,TRBJ2-7,many,TGCAGTGCTAGAGATCTGCTAGCGGGAGTTCCCTACGAGCAGTACTTC,CSARDLLAGVPYEQYF
TRBV20-1,.,TRBJ2-7,few,TGCAGTGCTAGAGTTCCGGAGAGCTCCTACGAGCAGTACTTC,CSARVPESSYEQYF
TRBV2,.,TRBJ1-1,few,TGTGCCAGCAGAGAGACGAACACTGAAGCTTTCTTT,CASRETNTEAFF
TRBV24-1,TRBD1,TRBJ2-5,.,TGTGCCACCAGTGATTGGACAGGGACGACCCAGTACTTC,CATSDWTGTTQYF
TRBV4-2,.,TRBJ2-7,few,TGTGCCAGCAGCCAAAGCGACGGTGGTGTTTACGAGCAGTACTTC,CASSQSDGGVYEQYF
TRBV6-1,.,TRBJ1-2,.,TGTGCCAGCCTTTCCCCCTATGGCTACACCTTC,CASLSPYGYTF
TRBV7-8,TRBD2,TRBJ2-7,.,TGTGCCAGCAGCCGGGGCCCCCCGGGAGGGTCCTACGAGCAGTACTTC,CASSRGPPGGSYEQYF
TRBV4-3,TRBD2,TRBJ2-3,.,TGCGCCAGCAGCACTAGCGGGAGAGAGGGGGTGCCAGATACGCAGTATTTT,CASSTSGREGVPDTQYF
TRBV9,TRBD1,TRBJ1-1,.,TGTGCCAGCAGCGTAGTAGGGGGCAGAGGGGTTGAAGCTTTCTTT,CASSVVGGRGVEAFF
TRBV28,TRBD2,TRBJ2-5,.,TGTGCCAGCAGTTTCATTACAGCGGGAGGTGAGACCCAGTACTTC,CASSFITAGGETQYF
TRBV6-2/TRBV6-3,TRBD1,TRBJ1-1,once,TGTGCCAGCAGTTACCCCGGACAGGGGGAATACGACACTGAAGCTTTCTTT,CASSYPGQGEYDTEAFF
TRBV10-3,TRBD2,TRBJ2-7,few,TGTGCCATCAGTGAGTGGGGGACTAGCGACAGCGAGCAGTACTTC,CAISEWGTSDSEQYF
TRBV6-1,.,TRBJ1-1,few,TGTGCCAGCAGGGCAGGGTCCGCCCATAACACTGAAGCTTTCTTT,CASRAGSAHNTEAFF
TRBV12-3/TRBV12-4,.,TRBJ1-2,few,TGTGCCAGCAGTAACACAGCTATTCTTAACTATGGCTACACCTTC,CASSNTAILNYGYTF
TRBV11-2,TRBD1,TRBJ1-1,few,TGTGCCAGCCAGACAGGGGACGCTGAAGCTTTCTTT,CASQTGDAEAFF
TRBV7-8,TRBD2,TRBJ2-1,.,TGTGCCAGCAGCTTAGTTCCGGGGGGGCCTAATGAGCAGTTCTTC,CASSLVPGGPNEQFF
TRBV7-9,.,TRBJ1-1,.,TGTGCCAGCAGCGGATCCGGGAGTGAAGCTTTCTTT,CASSGSGSEAFF
TRBV10-3,.,TRBJ2-1,few,TGTGCCATCATGTACGGGAGTCAGTACAATGAGCAGTTCTTC,CAIMYGSQYNEQFF
TRBV29-1,TRBD2,TRBJ2-1,.,TGCAGCGTTGAATTAGAGACTAGCGGTGGGAATGAGCAGTTCTTC,CSVELETSGGNEQFF
TRBV29-1,TRBD1,TRBJ1-1,few,TGCAGCGTTGACGAACACGGGACAGCGAACACTGAAGCTTTCTTT,CSVDEHGTANTEAFF
TRBV27,TRBD2,TRBJ2-3,.,TGTGCCAGTACCGGACTAGCGGGAGGGCCGTGGGCGACAGATACGCAGTATTTT,CASTGLAGGPWATDTQYF
TRBV7-9,.,TRBJ1-4,few,TGTGCCAGCAGCCCCGACAGGACCGATGAAAAACTGTTTTTT,CASSPDRTDEKLFF
TRBV12-3/TRBV12-4,TRBD1,TRBJ2-3,few,TGTGCCAGCACCCGAGGGGGGACAGGGGGCGCAGATACGCAGTATTTT,CASTRGGTGGADTQYF
TRBV12-3/TRBV12-4,.,TRBJ1-3,.,TGTGCCAGCAGTCGGGATACGGGTGGAAACACCATATATTTT,CASSRDTGGNTIYF
TRBV10-3,TRBD2,TRBJ2-1,.,TGTGCCATCAGTGATTCAGCGGGGGGTCTCCCGGAGCAGTTCTTC,CAISDSAGGLPEQFF
TRBV4-1,.,TRBJ2-7,.,TGCGCCAGCAGCCCCGTTGTTCAGAGTGGCGGAGGCGAGCAGTACTTC,CASSPVVQSGGGEQYF
TRBV6-1,.,TRBJ2-7,few,TGTGCCAGCAGCCCCCCCAGGGACGGACCTTACGAGCAGTACTTC,CASSPPRDGPYEQYF
TRBV9,.,TRBJ2-3,.,TGTGCCAGCAGCCACTGGGTCGAGGGCACAGATACGCAGTATTTT,CASSHWVEGTDTQYF
TRBV27,.,TRBJ1-1,many,TGTGCCAGCAGTTTGGACGTGAACACTGAAGCTTTCTTT,CASSLDVNTEAFF
TRBV20-1,.,TRBJ1-6,.,TGCAGTGCATTAGAGGGGGAGGTTTTTTCCTATAATTCACCCCTCCACTTT,CSALEGEVFSYNSPLHF
TRBV7-8,TRBD2,TRBJ2-1,.,TGTGCCAGCAGCAATAGCGGGAGTATAAATGAGCAGTTCTTC,CASSNSGSINEQFF
TRBV20-1,TRBD1,TRBJ2-6,few,TGCAGTGCTAGGGACAGGGGTCTATCTGGGGCCAACGTCCTGACTTTC,CSARDRGLSGANVLTF
TRBV4-3,.,TRBJ2-1,.,TGCGCCAGCAGCCGGGACCGGGTGGGATCCTACAATGAGCAGTTCTTC,CASSRDRVGSYNEQFF
TRBV28,.,TRBJ2-7,.,TGTGCCAGCAGTTATCCAGGGATTTCCTACGAGCAGTACTTC,CASSYPGISYEQYF
TRBV5-4,.,TRBJ1-1,few,TGTGCCATTGGCGTTAACACTGAAGCTTTCTTT,CAIGVNTEAFF
TRBV5-4,.,TRBJ2-1,.,TGTGCCAGCAGCTTGGGGTTGGGGGGAGATGAGCAGTTCTTC,CASSLGLGGDEQFF
TRBV27,.,TRBJ2-1,few,TGTGCCAGCAGTGTCAGGGCACCTAGCTCCTACAATGAGCAGTTCTTC,CASSVRAPSSYNEQFF
TRBV12-3/TRBV12-4,.,TRBJ1-5,many,TGTGCCAGCAGTCCGTTCGGGGGTGCTAATCAGCCCCAGCATTTT,CASSPFGGANQPQHF
TRBV30,.,TRBJ1-1,.,TGTGCCTGGACAGGGATCGGATTGAGGAACACTGAAGCTTTCTTT,CAWTGIGLRNTEAFF
TRBV24-1,TRBD1,TRBJ1-5,few,TGTGCCACCAGGCCGCGGACAGGGGGCAATCAGCCCCAGCATTTT,CATRPRTGGNQPQHF